Shown below are 22 T cell receptor beta chains from a single sample sequenced in a study of blood T cell repertoires in COVID-19. The assay was immunoSEQ multiplex PCR, and TCRdb's table has in-frame clones only and misses some. The sample contains 250,000 or so clones, about 88% of which appear only once. The sample taken for sequencing was peripheral blood. The receptors come from a woman in her thirties or forties who had recovered from COVID-19.

The genes are TRBV2 and TRBJ2-5, with D perhaps matching TRBD1 (5 bases). This CDR3 region has 13 residues. Germline CDR1 SNHLY, CDR2 FYNNEI. Trimming removed 4 bases from V and 1 base from J, with 7 bases in between. The CDR3 protein is CASSGQIQETQYF. In DNA form, the CDR3 reads TGTGCCAGCAGTGGACAGATCCAAGAGACCCAGTACTTC.

The rearrangement joins TRBV19 to TRBJ2-1, with 10 bases matching TRBD2. The V segment lost 0 bases and the J segment 8 bases; nucleotides outside the gene matches: 4. The germline CDR1 and CDR2 sequences are LNHDA and SQIVND (reference sequence). CDR3 length equals 15 residues. The CDR3 DNA follows: TGTGCCAGTAGTATAGAACTAGCGGGAAACGATGAGCAGTTCTTC. Protein: CASSIELAGNDEQFF.

This chain connects TRBV28 to TRBJ1-6; a possible D gene is TRBD1 (5 bases). This CDR3 is 14 amino acids long. Germline CDR1 and CDR2: MDHEN and SYDVKM. V gave up 6 bases and J gave up 5 bases, with 11 bases separating them. The CDR3 DNA is TGTGCCAGCAGCTTCGACAGAAATAATTCACCCCTCCACTTT. Residues: CASSFDRNNSPLHF.

The chain recombines TRBV11-3 with TRBJ2-7; D is perhaps TRBD1 (6 bases). With 9 bases removed from V and 3 bases from J, the gap between germline ends came to 18 bases. The germline CDR1 and CDR2 sequences are SGHNT and YENEEA. CDR3 length equals 14 residues. The CDR3 protein is CASSNTRDIYEQYV. CDR3 bases: TGTGCCAGTAGCAACACCCGGGACATCTACGAGCAGTACGTC.

The chain recombines TRBV27 with TRBJ2-1, with a tentative D call TRBD2 (6 bases). Between the trimmed V and J ends, which lost 6 bases and 6 bases, there was a span of 12 bases. This CDR3 comprises 13 residues. Germline V gene data show CDR1 as MNHEY and CDR2 as SMNVEV (reference sequence). The DNA for the CDR3 is TGTGCCAGCAGCCTCACTAGCTCCAATGAGCAGTTCTTC. Residues: CASSLTSSNEQFF.

The V and J genes are TRBV5-1 and TRBJ2-6; 8 bases are shared with TRBD1. CDR1 and CDR2 from the germline V gene are SGHRS and YFSETQ. J was trimmed by 0 bases and V by 4 bases; bases with no gene match: 3. This CDR3 region has 16 residues. The CDR3 coding sequence is TGCGCCAGCAGCCGTGACAGGGGCTCTGGGGCCAACGTCCTGACTTTC. Amino acids: CASSRDRGSGANVLTF. Full variable domain (remainder filled in from reference TRBV5-1 and TRBJ2-6): KAGVTQTPRYLIKTRGQQVTLSCSPISGHRSVSWYQQTPGQGLQFLFEYFSETQRNKGNFPGRFSGRQFSNSRSEMNVSTLELGDSALYLCASSRDRGSGANVLTFGAGSRLTVL.

The chain has TRBV19 and TRBJ1-6, with D maybe TRBD1 (5 bases). V lost 2 bases and J 8 bases, leaving 13 bases between the germline ends. Germline CDR1 LNHDA, CDR2 SQIVND (reference sequence). The CDR3 is 15 residues long. The CDR3 region has the DNA TGTGCCAGTAGTATAATGGTGGGGGAGGATTCACCCCTCCACTTT. Amino acids: CASSIMVGEDSPLHF.

This sequence joins TRBV5-1 and TRBJ2-1, with TRBD1 matching over 10 bases. This CDR3 region has 15 residues. Trimming cost V 4 bases and J 8 bases; bases outside gene matches: 9. Germline V gene sequence: CDR1 SGHRS, CDR2 YFSETQ. The CDR3 nucleotides read TGCGCCAGCAGCCCACCGGGACAGGGGTTCTATGAGCAGTTCTTC. Its protein is CASSPPGQGFYEQFF.

V gene TRBV5-1 combines with J gene TRBJ2-2, with TRBD1 matching over 8 bases. Germline V lookup: CDR1 SGHRS, CDR2 YFSETQ. The CDR3 loop spans 16 amino acids. J gave up 1 base and V 1 base, and 3 bases lay outside the gene matches. The CDR3 region is CASSLPGTGNTGELFF. DNA of the CDR3: TGCGCCAGCAGCTTGCCCGGGACAGGGAACACCGGGGAGCTGTTTTTT.

This sequence joins TRBV2 and TRBJ2-1, with 10 bases lining up with TRBD2. Germline V gene lookup returns CDR1 SNHLY and CDR2 FYNNEI. The CDR3 covers 16 residues. The V gene end was trimmed by 7 bases and the J gene end by 8 bases; junction bases not matched to a gene: 14. The CDR3 nucleotides read TGTGCCAGCACGGGGGTTACTAGCGGGAATACCGATGAGCAGTTCTTC. Amino acids: CASTGVTSGNTDEQFF.

The J gene is TRBJ2-1, the V gene TRBV11-3; possibly TRBD2 for D (6 bases). The germline V and J ends were trimmed by 5 bases and 4 bases, with 15 bases remaining between them. The CDR3 is 15 residues long. Germline V CDR1 and CDR2: SGHNT, YENEEA. The CDR3 protein is CASSPGGPSYNEQFF. For the CDR3, the DNA is TGTGCCAGCAGCCCCGGAGGGCCCTCTTACAATGAGCAGTTCTTC.

The rearrangement joins TRBV5-1 to TRBJ2-5, with 9 bases lining up with TRBD1. Per the germline V gene, CDR1 is SGHRS and CDR2 is YFSETQ. V dropped 2 bases and J dropped 5; count of bases not matched to a gene: 4. The CDR3 is 14 amino acids. The CDR3 loop reads CASSLGTGSETQYF. The DNA for the CDR3 is TGCGCCAGCAGCTTAGGGACAGGGAGCGAGACCCAGTACTTC.

This chain links TRBV11-2 with TRBJ2-3; TRBD2 matches 12 bases. The germline V gene encodes CDR1 SGHAT and CDR2 FQNNGV. Losses at the gene ends were 2 bases for V and 7 bases for J; bases not matched to a gene: 7. CDR3 length: 16 amino acids. The CDR3 is CASSLITSGRLNTQYF. CDR3 bases: TGTGCCAGCAGCTTAATCACTAGCGGGAGGTTGAATACGCAGTATTTT. The complete variable domain, with remaining parts taken from reference TRBV11-2 and TRBJ2-3, reads EAGVAQSPRYKIIEKRQSVAFWCNPISGHATLYWYQQILGQGPKLLIQFQNNGVVDDSQLPKDRFSAERLKGVDSTLKIQPAKLEDSAVYLCASSLITSGRLNTQYFGPGTRLTVL.

The chain uses TRBV7-6 and TRBJ1-4; a possible D gene is TRBD1 (6 bases). The CDR3 is 15 amino acids. Between the trimmed V and J ends, which lost 1 base and 6 bases, there was a span of 12 bases. Germline V gene sequence: CDR1 SGHVS, CDR2 FNYEAQ. As DNA, the CDR3 is TGTGCCAGCAGCTTAGTGCCAGGGGATGATGAAAAACTGTTTTTT. Protein sequence: CASSLVPGDDEKLFF.

The table lists this clone with a few counts. The rearrangement uses TRBV30 and TRBJ1-2; D is unresolved. Trimming pared 4 bases from V and 4 bases from J, leaving 10 bases between. The CDR3 sequence is 12 residues long. CDR1 and CDR2 from the germline V gene are GTSNPN and SVGIG (reference sequence). CDR3 residues: CAWTSESYGYTF. The CDR3 bases are TGTGCCTGGACCAGTGAATCCTATGGCTACACCTTC.

The genes are TRBV4-1 and TRBJ2-7, with 8 bases matching TRBD1. Germline V gene lookup returns CDR1 MGHRA and CDR2 YSYEKL. The CDR3 totals 14 residues. The V and J ends lost 4 bases and 5 bases, in that order; junction bases with no gene match: 7. The CDR3 region is CASSRDPGGDEQYF. CDR3 nucleotide sequence: TGCGCCAGCAGCCGCGATCCAGGGGGCGACGAGCAGTACTTC.

CDR3 in DNA: TGTGCCAGCAGGGGGCCATCCTACGAGCAGTACTTC. Translated: CASRGPSYEQYF. The rearrangement uses TRBV5-6 and TRBJ2-7, with a weak D call TRBD1 (5 bases). The CDR3 extends over 12 amino acids. V lost 5 bases and J 1 base, leaving 7 bases between the germline ends. Germline V gives CDR1 SGHDT, CDR2 YYEEEE.

The genes are TRBV3-1 (or the pseudogene TRBV3-2) and TRBJ1-2; tentative D call: TRBD1 (5 bases). CDR3 length: 17 residues. Germline values: CDR1 LGHDT, CDR2 YNNKEL (reference sequence). V was shortened by 4 bases and J by 2 bases, with 20 bases between the two germline ends. For the CDR3, the DNA is TGTGCCAGCAGCCTGGGCGGCAGGGCGGGACCGAACTATGGCTACACCTTC. This encodes CASSLGGRAGPNYGYTF.

The V gene is TRBV24-1, the J gene TRBJ2-7; 9 nucleotides match TRBD2. Germline V gives CDR1 KGHDR, CDR2 SFDVKD. The CDR3 length is 16 residues. The V and J ends lost 3 bases and 3 bases, in that order; junction bases with no gene match: 8. CDR3 residues: CATSDPPLAGVYEQYV. CDR3 nucleotides: TGTGCCACCAGTGATCCGCCTTTAGCGGGGGTCTACGAGCAGTACGTC.

A note on this clone: The germline gene is not matched at one end of the junction; a read error may be the cause. The chain has TRBV12-3 or TRBV12-4 and TRBJ1-4; D might be TRBD1 (6 bases). The CDR3 is made up of 12 amino acids. The CDR3 DNA follows: TGTGCCAGCAGATCACCCGGGACATCACCAATTTTT. It yields the protein CASRSPGTSPIF.

The chain has TRBV20-1 and TRBJ2-3, with 13 bases aligning to TRBD2. CDR1 DFQATT and CDR2 SNEGSKA come from the germline V gene (reference sequence). This CDR3 contains 17 residues. V trimming: 6 bases; J trimming: 0 bases; junction bases outside the gene matches: 9. The CDR3: CSASGLAGESSTDTQYF. The CDR3 nucleotides are TGCAGTGCAAGTGGACTAGCGGGGGAATCTAGCACAGATACGCAGTATTTT.

The rearrangement joins TRBV10-3 to TRBJ1-4; unclear D gene. The CDR3 contains 16 residues. The germline gives CDR1 ENHRY, CDR2 SYGVKD. The V end lost 1 base, the J end lost 6 bases, and 15 bases lay between the germline ends. The CDR3 loop is CAISEFTLGGDEKLFF. The DNA of the CDR3 is TGTGCCATCAGTGAGTTCACACTCGGCGGGGATGAAAAACTGTTTTTT.